The 16 T cell receptor beta chains in this list originate from one sample, sequenced in a study of cytomegalovirus exposure and HLA in healthy donors (dated by TCRdb to about 2017). The receptor library was made with the immunoSEQ multiplex PCR assay. The multiplex PCR relied on a mix of 60 forward primers for TCR Vbeta segments and 13 reverse primers for TCR Jbeta segments. What TCRdb holds here is the immuneACCESS table cut down to in-frame rearrangements. Part of the clones is not present; checked against another copy, under half of the missing clones reflect an unresolved V gene, and the others are unexplained. The sample table contains 90,000 to 100,000 clones; only one count was recorded for roughly three quarters of them. Around 0.74% of the sample comes from the top ten. Sequenced input: PBMCs. These receptors were collected from a woman aged 60 to 75 in good health and CMV-seronegative.

The chain joins TRBV11-2 to TRBJ2-1; 7 bases agree with TRBD1. This CDR3 has 14 amino acids. The V gene end was trimmed by 3 bases and the J gene end by 4 bases; junction bases not matched to a gene: 3. Germline CDR1 is SGHAT and CDR2 is FQNNGV. Here the CDR3 reads CASSFTGAYNEQFF. The DNA for the CDR3 is TGTGCCAGCAGCTTCACAGGGGCGTACAATGAGCAGTTCTTC.

The V call is TRBV5-5, the J call TRBJ1-2; TRBD1 matches 8 bases. The CDR3 runs to 14 residues. V lost 5 bases to trimming and J lost 6 bases; unmatched junction nucleotides: 9. Germline loops: CDR1 SGHKS, CDR2 YYEKEE (reference sequence). The DNA of the CDR3 is TGTGCCAGCAGTGTGGCGTTACAGGGGGATGGCTACACCTTC. This gives the protein CASSVALQGDGYTF.

This clone was detected a few times. The J gene is TRBJ2-1, the V gene TRBV6-6; perhaps TRBD2 as D (7 bases). The CDR3 sequence is 14 residues long. Germline V gives CDR1 MNHNY, CDR2 SVGAGI (reference sequence). Trimming shortened V by 4 bases and J by 9 bases, and 16 bases separated the two germline ends. CDR3 loop: CASSLGGGLGEQFF. CDR3 nucleotide sequence: TGTGCCAGCAGTTTAGGGGGGGGGCTTGGTGAGCAGTTCTTC.

V usage is TRBV5-1 and J usage is TRBJ2-7; 9 bases are a match to TRBD1. The CDR3 extends over 14 amino acids. The ends lost 4 bases at V and 6 bases at J; junction bases unmatched: 8. The V gene's germline CDR1 is SGHRS and CDR2 YFSETQ. CDR3 coding DNA: TGCGCCAGCAGCAGGGGACAGGGTCGGTTCGAGCAGTACTTC. Protein sequence: CASSRGQGRFEQYF.

The genes are TRBV2 and TRBJ2-7; tentatively, D is TRBD2 (5 bases). This CDR3 has 14 amino acids. The germline V gene encodes CDR1 SNHLY and CDR2 FYNNEI. Trimming shortened V by 5 bases and J by 4 bases, and 15 bases separated the two germline ends. CDR3 nucleotide sequence: TGTGCCAGCAGTTCCGGACTGCCCTGGTACGAGCAGTACTTC. The encoded protein is CASSSGLPWYEQYF.

The V and J genes are TRBV25-1 and TRBJ1-2; 8 nucleotides agree with TRBD1. The CDR3 loop spans 14 amino acids. J lost 3 bases, V lost 8 bases, and 8 bases had no gene match. Looked up from germline, CDR1 is MGHDK and CDR2 is SYGVNS. This CDR3 is CASFVGGQDYGYTF. DNA for the CDR3: TGTGCCAGCTTTGTAGGGGGACAGGACTATGGCTACACCTTC.

The chain carries TRBV28 and TRBJ1-5; a possible D gene is TRBD1 (6 bases). Germline V gene sequence: CDR1 MDHEN, CDR2 SYDVKM. V gave up 8 bases and J gave up 2 bases, with 16 bases separating them. The CDR3 runs to 15 residues. DNA for the CDR3: TGTGCCAGCCATCCCACACCAGGGGGCAATCAGCCCCAGCATTTT. This encodes CASHPTPGGNQPQHF.

DNA of the CDR3: TGCGCCAGCAGTGAGTCGACTTTCTCGGACAATGAGCAGTTCTTC. This translates into CASSESTFSDNEQFF. The chain links TRBV10-1 to TRBJ2-1; D not certain. Trimming pared 0 bases from V and 5 bases from J, leaving 11 bases between. The CDR3 extends over 15 amino acids. The germline V gene encodes CDR1 WNHNN and CDR2 SYGVQD (reference sequence).

The CDR3 is CASSLLQLYGYTF. The CDR3 bases are TGTGCCAGCAGCTTATTACAGCTTTATGGCTACACCTTC. This rearrangement joins TRBV7-9 to TRBJ1-2; D call uncertain. Looked up from germline, CDR1 is SEHNR and CDR2 is FQNEAQ (reference sequence). This CDR3 is 13 amino acids long. V gave up 2 bases and J gave up 5 bases, with 9 bases separating them.

The genes are TRBV30 and TRBJ1-1; possibly TRBD1 for D (5 bases). V gave up 0 bases and J gave up 1 base, with 18 bases separating them. CDR3 length: 17 residues. Per germline, CDR1 GTSNPN and CDR2 SVGIG (reference sequence). CDR3 sequence (DNA): TGTGCCTGGAGTGTTCCCAAAGCAGGGTGGGCGAACACTGAAGCTTTCTTT. As protein: CAWSVPKAGWANTEAFF.

The chain links TRBV28 to TRBJ1-1, with D unclear. There are 12 residues in the CDR3. The germline gives CDR1 MDHEN, CDR2 SYDVKM. The V gene lost 8 bases and the J gene lost 4 bases, with 11 bases spanning the gap. The CDR3 DNA reads as TGTGCCAGCGGTCATGAGGGCACTGAAGCTTTCTTT. Translation gives CASGHEGTEAFF.

This chain uses TRBV19 with TRBJ1-1; D perhaps matches TRBD1 (5 bases). The CDR3 has 17 residues. V was clipped by 7 bases and J by 2 bases, with 23 bases between them. CDR1 and CDR2 (germline): LNHDA, SQIVND (reference sequence). In DNA form, the CDR3 reads TGTGCCAGTAAGGCCGGGTCGAGACAGTTGTCAAACACTGAAGCTTTCTTT. It yields the protein CASKAGSRQLSNTEAFF.

CDR3 sequence (DNA): TGTGCCAGTGCGGGGGTATACGGCACAGATACGCAGTATTTT. It translates to CASAGVYGTDTQYF. This chain links TRBV7-9 with TRBJ2-3, with 7 bases aligning to TRBD2. The CDR3 has 14 amino acids. CDR1 and CDR2 from the germline V gene are SEHNR and FQNEAQ (reference sequence). J was trimmed by 1 base and V by 9 bases; bases with no gene match: 7.

The rearrangement uses TRBV6-1 and TRBJ2-7; tentative D call: TRBD2 (6 bases). CDR3 length equals 15 residues. Germline lookup yields CDR1 MNHNS and CDR2 SASEGT. V was cut by 5 bases and J by 5 bases, with 19 bases left in between. The CDR3 protein is CASSLGGFSRNEQYF. Here the CDR3 DNA reads TGTGCCAGCAGTCTGGGGGGATTCTCTCGGAACGAGCAGTACTTC.

The chain combines TRBV5-4 with TRBJ2-1; perhaps TRBD2 as D (5 bases). Germline V gene lookup returns CDR1 SGHNT and CDR2 YYREEE (reference sequence). This CDR3 has 13 amino acids. Trimming removed 3 bases at V and 10 bases at J, with 14 bases between. The CDR3 DNA is TGTGCCAGCAGCTCGGTGGTCGGGGAAGAGCAGTTCTTC. Its protein is CASSSVVGEEQFF.

The chain uses TRBV19 and TRBJ1-5; no firm D call. Germline CDR1 is LNHDA and CDR2 is SQIVND (reference sequence). The CDR3 totals 15 residues. Trimming removed 1 base from V and 6 bases from J, with 13 bases in between. In DNA, the CDR3 is TGTGCCAGTAGTATAGGCGCCAGAGCGGGTCAGCCCCAGCATTTT. Its protein is CASSIGARAGQPQHF.